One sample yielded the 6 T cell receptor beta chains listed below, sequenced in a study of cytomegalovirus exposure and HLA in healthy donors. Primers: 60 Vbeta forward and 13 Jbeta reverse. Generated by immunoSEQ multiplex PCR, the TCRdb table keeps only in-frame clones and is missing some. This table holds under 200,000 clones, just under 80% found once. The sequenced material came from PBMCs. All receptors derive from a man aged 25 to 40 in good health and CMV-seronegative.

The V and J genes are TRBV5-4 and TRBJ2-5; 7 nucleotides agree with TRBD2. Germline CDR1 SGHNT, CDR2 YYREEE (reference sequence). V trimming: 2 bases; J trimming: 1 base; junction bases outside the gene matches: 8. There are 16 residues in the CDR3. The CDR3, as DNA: TGTGCCAGCAGCTTTTCGGGGGGTCCCTTCCAAGAGACCCAGTACTTC. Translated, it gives CASSFSGGPFQETQYF. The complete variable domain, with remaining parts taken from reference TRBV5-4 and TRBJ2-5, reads ETGVTQSPTHLIKTRGQQVTLRCSSQSGHNTVSWYQQALGQGPQFIFQYYREEENGRGNFPPRFSGLQFPNYSSELNVNALELDDSALYLCASSFSGGPFQETQYFGPGTRLLVL.

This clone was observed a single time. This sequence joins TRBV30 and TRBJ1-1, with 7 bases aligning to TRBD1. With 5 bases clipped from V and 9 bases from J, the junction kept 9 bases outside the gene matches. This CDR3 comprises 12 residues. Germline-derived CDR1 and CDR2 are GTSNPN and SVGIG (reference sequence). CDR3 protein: CAWDLKTGKAFF. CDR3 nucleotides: TGTGCCTGGGACCTCAAGACAGGGAAAGCTTTCTTT.

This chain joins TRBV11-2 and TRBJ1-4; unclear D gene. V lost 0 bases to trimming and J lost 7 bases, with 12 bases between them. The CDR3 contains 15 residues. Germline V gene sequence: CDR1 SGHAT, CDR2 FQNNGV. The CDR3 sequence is CASSLERTRGEKLFF. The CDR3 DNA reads TGTGCCAGCAGCTTAGAGAGGACTCGGGGTGAAAAACTGTTTTTT.

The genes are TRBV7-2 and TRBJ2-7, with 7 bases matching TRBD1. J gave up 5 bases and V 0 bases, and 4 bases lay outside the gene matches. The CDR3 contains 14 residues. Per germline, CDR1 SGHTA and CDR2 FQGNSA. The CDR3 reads CASSLAQGKNEQYF. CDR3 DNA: TGTGCCAGCAGCTTAGCACAGGGGAAGAACGAGCAGTACTTC.

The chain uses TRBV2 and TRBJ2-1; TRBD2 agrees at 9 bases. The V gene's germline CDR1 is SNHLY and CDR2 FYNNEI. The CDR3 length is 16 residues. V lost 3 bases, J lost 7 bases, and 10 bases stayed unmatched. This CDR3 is CASSDKSGLASNEQFF. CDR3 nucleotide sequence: TGTGCCAGCAGTGATAAATCAGGACTAGCGTCGAATGAGCAGTTCTTC.

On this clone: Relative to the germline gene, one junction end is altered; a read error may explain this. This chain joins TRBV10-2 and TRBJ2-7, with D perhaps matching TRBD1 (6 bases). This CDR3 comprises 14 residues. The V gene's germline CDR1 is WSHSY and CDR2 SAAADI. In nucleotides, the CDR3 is TGCGCCAGCAGCGAGTCGGCAGGGGACTACGAGCAGTACTTC. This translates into CASSESAGDYEQYF.